One and the same sample provided the 19 T cell receptor beta chains below, sequenced in a study of blood T cell repertoires in COVID-19. The table came from immunoSEQ multiplex PCR; TCRdb's copy has only in-frame clones and leaves some out. This table has approximately 500,000 clones, about 91% appearing once. Sequencing input: peripheral blood. The source of these receptors is a man aged 18 to 30 with COVID-19, enrolled during active disease.

The chain couples TRBV15 to TRBJ1-6; D gene ambiguous. The CDR3 consists of 13 residues. Germline V gives CDR1 LNHNV, CDR2 YYDKDF (reference sequence). The germline V and J ends were trimmed by 1 base and 7 bases, with 5 bases remaining between them. CDR3 bases: TGTGCCACCAGCAGAGTGGCCAATTCACCCCTCCACTTT. The encoded protein is CATSRVANSPLHF.

V and J are TRBV7-8 and TRBJ1-1, with 8 bases that match TRBD1. The V segment lost 5 bases and the J segment 4 bases; nucleotides outside the gene matches: 3. The CDR3 covers 13 residues. CDR1 and CDR2 from the germline V gene are SGHVS and FQNEAQ. The DNA for the CDR3 is TGTGCCAGCAGCCGAACAGGGGGCACTGAAGCTTTCTTT. This codes for CASSRTGGTEAFF.

V is TRBV19 and J is TRBJ1-3; TRBD1 matches 7 bases. After removal of 5 bases from V and 0 bases from J, the junction contained 10 bases not matched to a gene. The CDR3 loop spans 17 amino acids. CDR1 is LNHDA, CDR2 SQIVND, per germline (reference sequence). CDR3 nucleotide sequence: TGTGCCAGTAGTCCGATATTCGGGACAGACTCTGGAAACACCATATATTTT. Translated, it gives CASSPIFGTDSGNTIYF. Based on the CDR3 plus reference TRBV19 and TRBJ1-3, the full variable domain is DGGITQSPKYLFRKEGQNVTLSCEQNLNHDAMYWYRQDPGQGLRLIYYSQIVNDFQKGDIAEGYSVSREKKESFPLTVTSAQKNPTAFYLCASSPIFGTDSGNTIYFGEGSWLTVV.

The chain carries TRBV2 and TRBJ1-1; perhaps TRBD1 as D (6 bases). With 1 base removed from V and 6 bases from J, the gap between germline ends came to 24 bases. Germline values: CDR1 SNHLY, CDR2 FYNNEI. The CDR3 has 18 amino acids. The DNA of the CDR3 is TGTGCCAGCAGTGAAGGGGGACCTGACAGGCCATATAGGTCTGAAGCTTTCTTT. Translating gives CASSEGGPDRPYRSEAFF.

This clone was seen a few times. V and J are TRBV7-9 and TRBJ2-7, with TRBD1 as a possible D gene (6 bases). Trimming pared 0 bases from V and 0 bases from J, leaving 9 bases between. Germline lookup yields CDR1 SEHNR and CDR2 FQNEAQ (reference sequence). The CDR3 length is 15 residues. The CDR3 region has the DNA TGTGCCAGCAGCTTAGCGCAGGGGACCTCCTACGAGCAGTACTTC. Residues: CASSLAQGTSYEQYF.

The chain carries TRBV25-1 and TRBJ1-2; 7 bases map to TRBD1. This CDR3 is built from 15 residues. Trimming took 3 bases from V and 4 from J; bases not matched to a gene: 8. Germline assignment: CDR1 MGHDK and CDR2 SYGVNS. The DNA of the CDR3 is TGTGCCAGCAGTGATAGACAGGGAGGCTTCTATGGCTACACCTTC. Translation gives CASSDRQGGFYGYTF.

This sequence joins TRBV10-2 and TRBJ2-7; maybe TRBD2 (6 bases). V was clipped by 2 bases and J by 6 bases, with 14 bases between them. The CDR3 runs 14 residues. Per germline, CDR1 WSHSY and CDR2 SAAADI. The CDR3 protein is CASSESWGEAEQYF. DNA of the CDR3: TGCGCCAGCAGTGAGAGTTGGGGGGAAGCCGAGCAGTACTTC.

The chain employs TRBV3-1 (or the pseudogene TRBV3-2) and TRBJ2-3, with 14 bases aligning to TRBD2. This CDR3 comprises 19 residues. V gave up 4 bases and J gave up 3 bases; unmatched junction bases: 12. CDR1 and CDR2 from the germline V gene are LGHDT and YNNKEL (reference sequence). CDR3: CASSRRLAGGQGWTDTQYF. CDR3 DNA sequence: TGTGCCAGCAGCCGACGACTAGCGGGGGGGCAAGGATGGACAGATACGCAGTATTTT.

The chain recombines TRBV27 with TRBJ2-5, with TRBD2 matching 12 bases. The CDR3 length is 14 residues. Germline V gives CDR1 MNHEY, CDR2 SMNVEV (reference sequence). Trimming at V came to 2 bases and at J to 5 bases, leaving 0 bases not matched to a gene. CDR3 loop: CASSLGTSGETQYF. In nucleotides, the CDR3 is TGTGCCAGCAGTTTAGGGACTAGCGGGGAGACCCAGTACTTC.

The J gene is TRBJ1-2, the V gene TRBV12-3 or TRBV12-4, with D tentatively TRBD1 (5 bases). CDR3 size: 11 residues. The V and J ends lost 6 bases and 10 bases respectively, with 12 bases between them. The CDR3: CASSSGGSYTF. DNA of the CDR3: TGTGCCAGCAGCTCCGGGGGGTCCTACACCTTC.

The V call is TRBV6-5, the J call TRBJ1-2, with TRBD1 identical over 9 bases. In germline, CDR1 is MNHEY, CDR2 SVGAGI. V was pared by 6 bases and J by 8 bases, with 7 bases of the junction left unmatched. The CDR3 has 13 amino acids. CDR3 bases: TGTGCCAGCAGACTACAGGGGGCTCACGGCTACACCTTC. Translating it yields CASRLQGAHGYTF.

The chain is built from TRBV30 and TRBJ2-7; 8 bases agree with TRBD1. Germline V gene sequence: CDR1 GTSNPN, CDR2 SVGIG (reference sequence). V lost 1 base, J lost 5 bases, and 7 bases stayed unmatched. The CDR3 has 14 amino acids. The CDR3 reads CAWSAPTGAHEQYF. DNA for the CDR3: TGTGCCTGGAGTGCCCCGACAGGGGCCCACGAGCAGTACTTC.

The chain has TRBV6-5 and TRBJ2-3, with 7 positions matching TRBD2. This CDR3 contains 11 residues. Per the germline V gene, CDR1 is MNHEY and CDR2 is SVGAGI. Trimming cost V 7 bases and J 8 bases; bases outside gene matches: 3. The CDR3 coding sequence is TGTGCCAGCAATCCGGGAGGTACGCAGTATTTT. The encoded protein is CASNPGGTQYF.

The rearrangement joins TRBV27 to TRBJ2-7; 8 bases are a match to TRBD1. V gave up 6 bases and J gave up 1 base; unmatched junction bases: 8. CDR1 is MNHEY, CDR2 SMNVEV, per germline (reference sequence). The length of the CDR3 is 15 residues. The CDR3 sequence is CASRPETGASYEQYF. CDR3 sequence (DNA): TGTGCCAGCAGACCTGAGACAGGGGCATCCTACGAGCAGTACTTC.

The count of this clone is one. V is TRBV12-5 and J is TRBJ1-2; D is uncertain. V was shortened by 3 bases and J by 7 bases, with 9 bases between the two germline ends. Germline V gene sequence: CDR1 LGHNT, CDR2 FRNRAP. This CDR3 contains 12 residues. CDR3 sequence reads: CASGFDSTGYTF. Written as DNA, the CDR3 is TGTGCTAGTGGTTTTGATAGTACTGGCTACACCTTC.

The chain is built from TRBV23-1 and TRBJ2-7, with 7 bases fitting TRBD1. TRBV23-1 is designated an ORF whose function remains uncertain. The CDR3 is 13 residues long. After removal of 4 bases from V and 6 bases from J, the junction contained 6 bases not matched to a gene. CDR3 bases: TGCGCCAGCAGTCCCGACAGGGAGCGCGAGCAGTACTTC. Protein sequence: CASSPDREREQYF.

The chain couples TRBV6-5 to TRBJ2-5, with 8 bases that match TRBD2. The germline CDR1 and CDR2 sequences are MNHEY and SVGAGI. V gave up 5 bases and J gave up 4 bases; unmatched junction bases: 9. The CDR3 sequence is 15 residues long. CDR3 protein: CASSRGGRVLETQYF. As DNA, the CDR3 is TGTGCCAGCAGTCGGGGGGGTAGGGTCTTAGAGACCCAGTACTTC.

This sequence joins TRBV23-1 and TRBJ1-1, with D perhaps matching TRBD1 (5 bases). TRBV23-1 is sorted into the ORF group, with uncertain function. The CDR3 contains 14 residues. Trimming took 2 bases from V and 1 from J, leaving 8 bases between them. The CDR3 coding sequence is TGCGCCAGCAGTCAAAGACAGCCGAACACTGAAGCTTTCTTT. This translates into CASSQRQPNTEAFF.

This chain uses TRBV7-8 with TRBJ1-5; possibly TRBD1 for D (6 bases). This CDR3 has 17 amino acids. Germline CDR1 reads SGHVS; CDR2 reads FQNEAQ. Trimming shortened V by 1 base and J by 2 bases, and 15 bases separated the two germline ends. CDR3 DNA sequence: TGTGCCAGCAGCTTAGAGAGCAGGGGTATTGGCAATCAGCCCCAGCATTTT. Translated, it gives CASSLESRGIGNQPQHF.